The rows below give T cell receptor beta chains drawn from one sample of a study of cytomegalovirus exposure and HLA in healthy donors. The assay was immunoSEQ multiplex PCR, and TCRdb's table has in-frame clones only and misses some. The sample consists of around 100,000 clones, about three quarters of them appearing once. Source material: PBMCs. These receptors all stem from a male donor in good health and CMV-seropositive. CDR3s include the opening cysteine and the closing phenylalanine or tryptophan.

j_call v_call cdr3_aa
TRBJ2-7 TRBV27 CASSLSGVTSGRVYEQYF
TRBJ2-3 TRBV6-4 CASSDSTNGGADTQYF
TRBJ2-3 TRBV7-2 CASSLSGGRTDTQYF
TRBJ2-1 TRBV28 CASTVYNEQFF
TRBJ2-7 TRBV7-2 CASSSGTGSYEQYF
TRBJ2-7 TRBV27 CASSAGQGNYEQYF
TRBJ2-7 TRBV7-2 CASSPGTGQQYF
TRBJ2-7 TRBV18 CASSRLRESYEQYF
TRBJ1-4 TRBV7-2 CASSTDRRANEKLFF
TRBJ2-7 TRBV4-1 CASSQGGSYEQYF
TRBJ2-1 TRBV15 CATSRGLSEQFF
TRBJ1-1 TRBV19 CASRRVADTEAFF
TRBJ1-5 TRBV2 CASSEFKGSNQPQHF